Sequencing of this TCR beta chain was carried out in a study of T cells after yellow fever vaccination. About the research overall: When fractions had low cell numbers, they were prepared with SMART-Seq v4 Ultra Low Input. General study results and limits: Any FACS-sorted repertoire could hold abundant clonotypes that contaminate it from the bulk population. Although most clonotypes did not, a small share appeared in both CD4 and CD8 compartments.

The CDR3 spans 14 residues. CDR1 is LGHDT and CDR2 is YNNKEL in the germline V gene (reference sequence). Trimming took off 1 base at V and 5 bases at J, with 9 bases between the two ends. A universal primer site and UMIs were added as TCR cDNA was made by 5'RACE template switching. TCRdb ran MiXCR on the 5' RACE reads and lists one entry per CDR3 protein. The sample contains 450,000 to 600,000 distinct CDR3 sequences, about a sixth of which appear only once. Regarding this clonotype: Its cognate antigen is unknown.

The genes are TRBV3-1 and TRBJ2-1; no clear D. The receptor was isolated from a man between 18 and 35 years old who received the YFV17D yellow fever vaccine. Sample: PBMCs, taken 5 days after the first yellow fever vaccination. CDR3 sequence (DNA): TGTGCCAGCAGCCAAGTGCGAGGAAACAATGAGCAGTTCTTC. Its protein is CASSQVRGNNEQFF.